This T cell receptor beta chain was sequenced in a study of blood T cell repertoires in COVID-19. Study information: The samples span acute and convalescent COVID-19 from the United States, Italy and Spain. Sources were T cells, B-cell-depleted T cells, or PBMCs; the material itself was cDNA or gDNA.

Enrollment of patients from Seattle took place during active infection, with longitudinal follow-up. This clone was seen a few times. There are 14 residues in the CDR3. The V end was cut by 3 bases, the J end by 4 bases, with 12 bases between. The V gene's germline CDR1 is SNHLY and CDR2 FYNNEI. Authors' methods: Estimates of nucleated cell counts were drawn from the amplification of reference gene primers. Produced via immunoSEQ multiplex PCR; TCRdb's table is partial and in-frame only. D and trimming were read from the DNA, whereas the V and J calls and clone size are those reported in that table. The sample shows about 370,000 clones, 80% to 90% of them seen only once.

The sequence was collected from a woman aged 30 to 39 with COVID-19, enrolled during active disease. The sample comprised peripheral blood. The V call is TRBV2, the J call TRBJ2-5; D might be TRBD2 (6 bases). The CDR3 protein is CASSDGGLGETQYF. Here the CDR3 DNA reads TGTGCCAGCAGTGATGGGGGGTTGGGAGAGACCCAGTACTTC. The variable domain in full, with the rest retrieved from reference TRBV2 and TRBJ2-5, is EPEVTQTPSHQVTQMGQEVILRCVPISNHLYFYWYRQILGQKVEFLVSFYNNEISEKSEIFDDQFSVERPDGSNFTLKIRSTKLEDSAMYFCASSDGGLGETQYFGPGTRLLVL.